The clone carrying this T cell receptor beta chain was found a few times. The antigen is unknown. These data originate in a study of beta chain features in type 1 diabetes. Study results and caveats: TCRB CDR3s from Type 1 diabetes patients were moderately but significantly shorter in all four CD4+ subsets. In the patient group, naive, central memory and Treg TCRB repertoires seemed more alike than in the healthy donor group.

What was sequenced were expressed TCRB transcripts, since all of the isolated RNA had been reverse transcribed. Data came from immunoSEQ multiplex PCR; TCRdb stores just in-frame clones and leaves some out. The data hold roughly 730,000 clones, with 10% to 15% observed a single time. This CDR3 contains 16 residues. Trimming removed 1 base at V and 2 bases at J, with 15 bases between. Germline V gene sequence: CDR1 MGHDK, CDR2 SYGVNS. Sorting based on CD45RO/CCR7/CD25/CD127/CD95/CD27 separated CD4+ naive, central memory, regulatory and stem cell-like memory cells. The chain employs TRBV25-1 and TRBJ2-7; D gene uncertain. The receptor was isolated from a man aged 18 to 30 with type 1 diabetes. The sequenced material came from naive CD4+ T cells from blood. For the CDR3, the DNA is TGTGCCAGCAGTGAATCGGGCCTCTCCTCGACCTACGAGCAGTACTTC. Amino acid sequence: CASSESGLSSTYEQYF.